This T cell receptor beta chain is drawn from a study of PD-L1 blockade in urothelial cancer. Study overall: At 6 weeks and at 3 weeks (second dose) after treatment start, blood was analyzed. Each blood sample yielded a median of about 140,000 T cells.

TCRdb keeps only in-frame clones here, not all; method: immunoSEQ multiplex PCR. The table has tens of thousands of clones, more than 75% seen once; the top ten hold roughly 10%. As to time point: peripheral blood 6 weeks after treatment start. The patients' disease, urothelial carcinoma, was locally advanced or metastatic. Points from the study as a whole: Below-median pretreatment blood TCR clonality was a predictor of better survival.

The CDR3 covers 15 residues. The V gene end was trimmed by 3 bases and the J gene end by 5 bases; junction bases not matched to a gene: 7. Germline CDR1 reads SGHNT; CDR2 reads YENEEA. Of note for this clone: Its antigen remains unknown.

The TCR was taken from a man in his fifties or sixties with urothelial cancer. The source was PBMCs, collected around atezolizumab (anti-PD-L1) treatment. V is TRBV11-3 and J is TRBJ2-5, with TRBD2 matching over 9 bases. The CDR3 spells CASSFGVLAGETQYF. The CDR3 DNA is TGTGCCAGCAGCTTCGGTGTGCTAGCGGGGGAGACCCAGTACTTC.